The source of this TCR beta chain is a study of shared clonotypes between healthy human individuals. This clone has a single count. Its antigen is still unknown. This table comes from immunoSEQ multiplex PCR, and its TCRdb copy is limited to in-frame clones, with some not included. The profile covers 850,000 to 1,200,000 clones, with about 70% appearing a single time and over 1.3% taken by the ten largest. Healthy HIV-negative adults without recent acute infections or vaccinations served as donors. Study results and limitations: Lower generation probabilities were found for non-shared clonotypes than for those shared by all four donors. Generally, naive subsets (rather than memory subsets) showed larger estimated richness.

The specimen sequenced was memory CD4+ T cells sorted from blood. The subset: CD45RA-negative fraction. The receptor was derived from a man aged 18 to 30 in good health.

CDR3 amino acids: CASSGTGGNTIYF. CDR3 nucleotide sequence: TGTGCCAGCAGTGGGACAGGGGGAAACACCATATATTTT. The V gene is TRBV28, the J gene TRBJ1-3; 9 bases fit TRBD1. CDR1 MDHEN and CDR2 SYDVKM come from the germline V gene. J gave up 4 bases and V 5 bases, and 0 bases lay outside the gene matches. The CDR3 contains 13 residues.